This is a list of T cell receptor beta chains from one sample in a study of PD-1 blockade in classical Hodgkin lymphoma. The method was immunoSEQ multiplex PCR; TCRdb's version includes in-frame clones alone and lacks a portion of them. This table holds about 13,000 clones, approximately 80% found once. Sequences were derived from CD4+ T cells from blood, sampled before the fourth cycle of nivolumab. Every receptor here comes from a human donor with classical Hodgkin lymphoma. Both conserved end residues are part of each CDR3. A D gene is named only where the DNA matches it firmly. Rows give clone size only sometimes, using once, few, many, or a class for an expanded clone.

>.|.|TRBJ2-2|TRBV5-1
CASSLGQRLTGELFF
TGCGCCAGCAGCTTGGGACAGCGCCTGACCGGGGAGCTGTTTTTT
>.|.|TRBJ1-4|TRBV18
CASSPLANEKLFF
TGTGCCAGCTCACCACTGGCTAATGAAAAACTGTTTTTT
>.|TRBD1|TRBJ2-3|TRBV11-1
CASSSGGTFADTQYF
TGTGCCAGCAGTTCAGGGGGCACATTTGCAGATACGCAGTATTTT
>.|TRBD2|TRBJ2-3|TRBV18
CASSPDGGTKNF
TGTGCCAGCTCACCAGACGGGGGGACCAAGAATTTT
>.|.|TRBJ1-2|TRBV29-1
CSAMGEFDYGYTF
TGCAGCGCGATGGGAGAATTCGACTATGGCTACACCTTC
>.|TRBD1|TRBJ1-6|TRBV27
CASSPGQGGSPLHF
TGTGCCAGCAGTCCGGGACAGGGTGGTTCACCCCTCCACTTT
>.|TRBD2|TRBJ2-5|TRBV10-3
CAISRLAGVGETQYF
TGTGCCATCAGTCGACTAGCGGGAGTGGGGGAGACCCAGTACTTC
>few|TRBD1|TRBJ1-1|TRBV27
CASSFQGAEAFF
TGTGCCAGCAGTTTCCAGGGGGCTGAAGCTTTCTTT
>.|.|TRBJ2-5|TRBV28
CASGEVQYF
TGTGCCAGCGGGGAGGTCCAGTACTTC
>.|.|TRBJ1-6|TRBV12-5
CASGLLGNSYNSPLHF
TGTGCTAGTGGTTTGCTAGGGAACTCCTATAATTCACCCCTCCACTTT
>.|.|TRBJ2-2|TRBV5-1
CASSTANTGELFF
TGCGCCAGCAGCACCGCGAACACCGGGGAGCTGTTTTTT
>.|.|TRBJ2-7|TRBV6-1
CASSGTPTYEQYF
TGTGCCAGCAGTGGTACACCTACCTACGAGCAGTACTTC
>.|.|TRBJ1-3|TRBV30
CAWQGSGNTIYF
TGTGCCTGGCAGGGCTCTGGAAACACCATATATTTT
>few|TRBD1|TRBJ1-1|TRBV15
CATSRGTGGVNTEAFF
TGTGCCACCAGCAGGGGGACAGGGGGCGTGAACACTGAAGCTTTCTTT
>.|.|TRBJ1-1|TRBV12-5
CASGFEGIHTEAFF
TGTGCTAGTGGTTTCGAGGGGATTCACACTGAAGCTTTCTTT
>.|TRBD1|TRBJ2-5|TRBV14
CASSLTGGIETQYF
TGTGCCAGCAGCCTGACAGGGGGCATAGAGACCCAGTACTTC
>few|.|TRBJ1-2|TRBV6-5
CASRGRRNYGYTF
TGTGCCAGCCGCGGAAGGCGTAACTATGGCTACACCTTC
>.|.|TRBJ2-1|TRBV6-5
CASSYGGAGRNEQFF
TGTGCCAGCAGTTACGGGGGAGCGGGTCGCAATGAGCAGTTCTTC
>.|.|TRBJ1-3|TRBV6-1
CASEGGSSGNTIYF
TGTGCCAGCGAGGGGGGGAGCTCTGGAAACACCATATATTTT
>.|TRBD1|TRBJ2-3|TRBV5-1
CASSFRGYRIDTQYF
TGCGCCAGCAGCTTCAGGGGGTACCGGATAGATACGCAGTATTTT
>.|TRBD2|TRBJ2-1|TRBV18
CASSPRALAGAVRDEQFF
TGTGCCAGCTCACCGCGGGCCCTAGCGGGCGCCGTGCGGGATGAGCAGTTCTTC
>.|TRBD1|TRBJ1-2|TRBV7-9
CATSYEGRGYGYTF
TGTGCCACCTCTTACGAGGGCAGGGGGTATGGCTACACCTTC
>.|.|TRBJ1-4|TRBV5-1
CASTPGRYTNEKLFF
TGCGCCAGCACCCCGGGCCGCTATACTAATGAAAAACTGTTTTTT
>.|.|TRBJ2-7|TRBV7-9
CASSLVAAGSYEQYF
TGTGCCAGCAGCTTAGTTGCGGCAGGCTCCTACGAGCAGTACTTC
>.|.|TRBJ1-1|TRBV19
CASSIGIRVRATEAFF
TGTGCCAGTAGTATAGGTATAAGGGTACGAGCAACTGAAGCTTTCTTT
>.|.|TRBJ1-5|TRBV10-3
CAASFASNQPQHF
TGTGCCGCCTCTTTCGCCAGCAATCAGCCCCAGCATTTT
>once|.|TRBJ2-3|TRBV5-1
CASSFSTDTQYF
TGCGCCAGCAGCTTTAGCACAGATACGCAGTATTTT
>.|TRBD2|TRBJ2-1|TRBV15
CATSRGGSGGLRDEQFF
TGTGCCACCAGCAGAGGAGGTAGCGGGGGCCTAAGGGATGAGCAGTTCTTC
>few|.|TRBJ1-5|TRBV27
CASTTQDGTLWQPQHF
TGTGCCAGCACCACCCAAGATGGGACGCTATGGCAGCCCCAGCATTTT
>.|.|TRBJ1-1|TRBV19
CASSWAGRSGTEAFF
TGTGCCAGTAGTTGGGCGGGGAGGTCGGGTACTGAAGCTTTCTTT
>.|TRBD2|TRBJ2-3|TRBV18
CASSAMGLAVTDTQYF
TGTGCCAGCTCAGCGATGGGACTAGCGGTTACAGATACGCAGTATTTT
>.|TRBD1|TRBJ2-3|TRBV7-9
CASAQFTGGRGTDTQYF
TGTGCCAGCGCACAATTCACAGGGGGCCGGGGCACAGATACGCAGTATTTT